The next 6 T cell receptor beta chains were all read from a single sample in a study of monozygotic twins with cystic fibrosis. Repertoires were generated with immunoSEQ multiplex PCR, while TCRdb's copy carries only in-frame clones and drops some. This table holds approximately 8,700 clones, about 90% found once. Sequencing was performed on blood. The receptors were gathered from a boy aged 2 to 10 with cystic fibrosis.

In nucleotides, the CDR3 is TGTGCCAGCAGCCCTCTAGCGGGGCCTCGCTACGAGCAGTACGTC. Translating gives CASSPLAGPRYEQYV. The V and J genes are TRBV5-6 and TRBJ2-7, with TRBD2 identical over 9 bases. The CDR3 covers 15 residues. Trimming cost V 4 bases and J 3 bases; bases outside gene matches: 8. Germline V CDR1 and CDR2: SGHDT, YYEEEE.

The chain is built from TRBV18 and TRBJ2-5; D unresolved. With 2 bases removed from V and 5 bases from J, the gap between germline ends came to 9 bases. CDR1 is KGHSH and CDR2 is LQKENI in the germline V gene. CDR3 length equals 13 residues. The CDR3 sequence: CASSPNQRETQYF. CDR3 bases: TGTGCCAGCTCACCAAACCAAAGGGAGACCCAGTACTTC.

The rearrangement links TRBV5-1 to TRBJ1-6; D call uncertain. The CDR3 runs 16 residues. Trimming cost V 1 base and J 5 bases, with 13 bases left between them. Germline-derived CDR1 and CDR2 are SGHRS and YFSETQ. The CDR3, as DNA: TGCGCCAGCAGCTTGCGGAGTACCTTCAATAATTCACCCCTCCACTTT. Translation: CASSLRSTFNNSPLHF.

The V gene is TRBV6-5, the J gene TRBJ2-3; D possibly matches TRBD1 or TRBD2 (5 bases each). The V and J ends lost 0 bases and 3 bases respectively, with 13 bases between them. There are 16 residues in the CDR3. Germline CDR1 reads MNHEY; CDR2 reads SVGAGI. The CDR3 spells CASSYSSGGDTDTQYF. The CDR3 nucleotides are TGTGCCAGCAGTTACTCAAGTGGGGGAGATACAGATACGCAGTATTTT.

The chain combines TRBV4-2 with TRBJ2-1; 12 bases are a match to TRBD2. The CDR3 runs to 14 residues. The junction had 3 bases not matched to a gene; V was cut back by 4 bases and J by 8 bases. CDR1 LGHNA and CDR2 YNFKEQ come from the germline V gene. Written as DNA, the CDR3 is TGTGCCAGCAGCCTAGCTAGCGGGGGGGATGAGCAGTTCTTC. Translated: CASSLASGGDEQFF.

The rearrangement uses TRBV7-9 and TRBJ2-3; D gene uncertain. This CDR3 has 15 amino acids. From germline, CDR1 is SEHNR and CDR2 FQNEAQ (reference sequence). The ends were cut back, 0 bases at V and 1 base at J, with 8 bases in the middle. The CDR3 nucleotides read TGTGCCAGCAGCTTAGCTTGGGGTCGCACAGATACGCAGTATTTT. Translated: CASSLAWGRTDTQYF.